This entry is about one T cell receptor (beta chain). No antigen is known for it. The sequenced template was cDNA made from the entire isolated RNA. Clones were read by immunoSEQ multiplex PCR, and TCRdb kept only the in-frame ones, dropping some. The sample gives under 950,000 clones, under 20% of which show up once; around 0.02% is in the top ten. The entry originates in a study of beta chain features in type 1 diabetes. Study-level information: Sorted cells numbering some 110 million were examined across all samples. The study, taken as a whole, reports: In these data, an HLA type influence on TCRB rearrangement remained unresolved. Patients' naive, central memory and Treg TCRB repertoires seemed closer to one another than those of healthy donors.

CDR1 and CDR2 (germline): SQVTM, ANQGSEA. CDR3 length: 13 residues. V trimming: 6 bases; J trimming: 4 bases; junction bases outside the gene matches: 5. Staining for CD45RO/CCR7/CD25/CD127/CD95/CD27 allowed sorting of CD4+ naive, central memory, regulatory and stem cell-like memory cells. The J gene is TRBJ1-1, the V gene TRBV29-1, with 10 nucleotides matching TRBD1. The sequence was collected from a woman aged 18-35 years in good health. Sequenced sample: naive CD4+ T cells from blood. DNA of the CDR3: TGCAGCGTCCCCAGGGACAGGGGCACTGAAGCTTTCTTT. Amino acid sequence: CSVPRDRGTEAFF. Based on the CDR3 plus reference TRBV29-1 and TRBJ1-1, the full variable domain is SAVISQKPSRDICQRGTSLTIQCQVDSQVTMMFWYRQQPGQSLTLIATANQGSEATYESGFVIDKFPISRPNLTFSTLTVSNMSPEDSSIYLCSVPRDRGTEAFFGQGTRLTVV.